The clone carrying this TCR beta chain was counted at least ten times. Its antigen is still unknown. The data are from a study of blood T cells in healthy people across ages. Every participating donor contributed 8.5 to 10 milliliters of peripheral blood through a draw. The study isolated at least 6.5 million PBMCs from each sample. Germline CDR1 reads SGHVS; CDR2 reads FNYEAQ. The CDR3 loop spans 15 amino acids. Trimming cost V 3 bases and J 2 bases; bases outside gene matches: 3. Through a sample-barcoded 5' primer and a J-beta primer mix, a second PCR was run for roughly 7 to 11 cycles. TCRdb recomputed calls from the 5' RACE reads with MiXCR, one row per CDR3 protein. The data hold some 290,000 distinct CDR3 sequences, with roughly 29% observed a single time. Study-wide results and limits: Whereas aged donors had fewer naive CD4+ cells, long-lived donors had more of them and higher diversity.

This clonotype originated in an older woman in good health. Sample: blood. The chain combines TRBV7-6 with TRBJ2-1; the match to TRBD2 covers 8 bases. This chain's CDR3 is CASSLTTSAYNEQFF. The DNA for the CDR3 is TGTGCCAGCAGCTTGACGACTAGCGCCTACAATGAGCAGTTCTTC.